Ten or more counts support the clone carrying this T cell receptor (beta chain). MiXCR, run by TCRdb on the 5' RACE reads, gives a single entry per CDR3 protein. The data hold some 24,000 distinct CDR3 sequences, with under 8.5% observed a single time. The entry originates in a study of neurological immune-mediated disorders. This clonotype was obtained from a woman in her forties in good health. Source material: PBMCs.

Here the CDR3 reads CASSFGDAGTYEQYF. The DNA for the CDR3 is TGCGCCAGCAGCTTTGGAGACGCGGGGACCTACGAGCAGTACTTC. This chain joins TRBV5-1 and TRBJ2-7; TRBD2 is a possible D gene (6 bases). The germline CDR1 and CDR2 sequences are SGHRS and YFSETQ. V lost 2 bases and J 2 bases, leaving 14 bases between the germline ends. The CDR3 runs 15 residues.